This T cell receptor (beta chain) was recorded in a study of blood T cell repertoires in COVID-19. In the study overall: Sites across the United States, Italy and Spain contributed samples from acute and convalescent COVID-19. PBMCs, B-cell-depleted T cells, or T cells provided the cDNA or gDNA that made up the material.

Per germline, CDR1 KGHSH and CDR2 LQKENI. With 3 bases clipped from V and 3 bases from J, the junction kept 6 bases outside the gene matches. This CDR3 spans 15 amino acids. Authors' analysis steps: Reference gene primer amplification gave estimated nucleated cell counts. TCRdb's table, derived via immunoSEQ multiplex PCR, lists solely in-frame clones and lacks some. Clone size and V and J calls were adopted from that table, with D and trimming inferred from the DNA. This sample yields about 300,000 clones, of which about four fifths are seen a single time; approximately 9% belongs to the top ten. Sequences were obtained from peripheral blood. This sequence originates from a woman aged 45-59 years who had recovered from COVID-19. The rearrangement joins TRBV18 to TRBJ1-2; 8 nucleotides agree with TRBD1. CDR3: CASSPSTGEDYGYTF. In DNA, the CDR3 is TGTGCCAGCTCACCTTCGACAGGGGAGGACTATGGCTACACCTTC.